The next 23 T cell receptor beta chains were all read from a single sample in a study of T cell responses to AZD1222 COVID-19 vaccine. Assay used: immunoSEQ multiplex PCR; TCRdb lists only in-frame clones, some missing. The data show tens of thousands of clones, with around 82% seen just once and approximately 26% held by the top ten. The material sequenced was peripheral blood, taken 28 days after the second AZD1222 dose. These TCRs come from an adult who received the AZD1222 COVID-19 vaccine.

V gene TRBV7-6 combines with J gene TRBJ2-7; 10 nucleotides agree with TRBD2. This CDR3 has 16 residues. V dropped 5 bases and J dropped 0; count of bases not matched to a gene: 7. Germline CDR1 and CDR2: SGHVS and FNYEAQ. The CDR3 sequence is CASSPTSGASSYEQYF. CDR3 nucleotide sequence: TGTGCCAGCAGCCCCACTAGCGGGGCTTCCTCCTACGAGCAGTACTTC.

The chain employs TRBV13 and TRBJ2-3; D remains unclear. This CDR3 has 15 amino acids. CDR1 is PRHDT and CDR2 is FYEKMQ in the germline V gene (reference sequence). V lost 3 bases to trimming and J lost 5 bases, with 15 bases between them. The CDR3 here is CASSLASTEIDTQYF. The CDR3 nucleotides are TGTGCCAGCAGCTTGGCTTCAACGGAGATAGATACGCAGTATTTT. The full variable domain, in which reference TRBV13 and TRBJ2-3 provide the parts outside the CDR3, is AAGVIQSPRHLIKEKRETATLKCYPIPRHDTVYWYQQGPGQDPQFLISFYEKMQSDKGSIPDRFSAQQFSDYHSELNMSSLELGDSALYFCASSLASTEIDTQYFGPGTRLTVL.

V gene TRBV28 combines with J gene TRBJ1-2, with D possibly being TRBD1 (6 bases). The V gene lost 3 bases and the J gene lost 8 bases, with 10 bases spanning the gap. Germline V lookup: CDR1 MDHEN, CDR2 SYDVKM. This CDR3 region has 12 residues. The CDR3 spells CASSLAGVGYTF. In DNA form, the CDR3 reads TGTGCCAGCAGTTTGGCAGGGGTCGGCTACACCTTC.

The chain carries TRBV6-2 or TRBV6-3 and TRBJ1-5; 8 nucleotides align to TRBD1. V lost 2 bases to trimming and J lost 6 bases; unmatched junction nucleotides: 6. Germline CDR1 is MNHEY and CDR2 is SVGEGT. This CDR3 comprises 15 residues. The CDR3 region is CASSYGQGRSQPQHF. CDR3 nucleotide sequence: TGTGCCAGCAGTTACGGACAGGGTCGAAGTCAGCCCCAGCATTTT.

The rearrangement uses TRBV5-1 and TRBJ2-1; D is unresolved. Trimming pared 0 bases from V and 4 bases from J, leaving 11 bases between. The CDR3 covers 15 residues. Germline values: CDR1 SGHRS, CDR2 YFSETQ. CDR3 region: CASSLVPGSYNEQFF. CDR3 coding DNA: TGCGCCAGCAGCTTGGTGCCAGGATCTTACAATGAGCAGTTCTTC.

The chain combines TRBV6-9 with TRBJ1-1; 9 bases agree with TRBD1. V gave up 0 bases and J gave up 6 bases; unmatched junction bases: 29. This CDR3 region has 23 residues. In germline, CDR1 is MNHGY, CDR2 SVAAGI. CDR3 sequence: CASSYSSWGTGTSLAFPPSEAFF. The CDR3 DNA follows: TGTGCCAGCAGTTATTCATCTTGGGGGACAGGGACGAGTTTGGCTTTTCCGCCTTCTGAAGCTTTCTTT.

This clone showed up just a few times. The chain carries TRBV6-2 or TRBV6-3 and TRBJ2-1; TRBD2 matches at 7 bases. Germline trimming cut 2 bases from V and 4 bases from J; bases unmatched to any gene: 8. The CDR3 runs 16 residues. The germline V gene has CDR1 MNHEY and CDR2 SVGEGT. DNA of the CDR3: TGTGCCAGCAGTTACGAGCTAGCGGAGCTTTACAATGAGCAGTTCTTC. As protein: CASSYELAELYNEQFF.

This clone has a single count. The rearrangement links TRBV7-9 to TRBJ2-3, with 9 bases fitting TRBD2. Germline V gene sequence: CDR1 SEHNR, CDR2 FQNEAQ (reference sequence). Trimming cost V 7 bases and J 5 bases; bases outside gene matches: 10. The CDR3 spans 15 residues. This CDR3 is CASTLGLAGQDTQYF. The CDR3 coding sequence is TGTGCCAGCACCCTCGGGCTAGCGGGACAAGATACGCAGTATTTT.

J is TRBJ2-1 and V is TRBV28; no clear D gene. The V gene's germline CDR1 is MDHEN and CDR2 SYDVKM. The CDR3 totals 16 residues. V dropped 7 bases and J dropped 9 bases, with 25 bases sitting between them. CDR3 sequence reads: CASTQVHPLRLGEQFF. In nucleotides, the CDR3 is TGTGCCAGCACCCAAGTGCATCCCCTGCGTTTGGGTGAGCAGTTCTTC.

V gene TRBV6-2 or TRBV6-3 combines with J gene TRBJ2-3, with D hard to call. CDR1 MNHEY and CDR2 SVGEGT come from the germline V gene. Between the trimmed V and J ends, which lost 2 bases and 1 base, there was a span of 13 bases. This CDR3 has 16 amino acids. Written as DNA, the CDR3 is TGTGCCAGCAGTTACCCCCCCAAAGGCGGCACAGATACGCAGTATTTT. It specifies CASSYPPKGGTDTQYF.

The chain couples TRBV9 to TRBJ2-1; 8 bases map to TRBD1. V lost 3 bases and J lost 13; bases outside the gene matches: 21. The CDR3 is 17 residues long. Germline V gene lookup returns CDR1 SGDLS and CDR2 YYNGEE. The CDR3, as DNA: TGTGCCAGCAGCGCGACTACAGGGGGATTTGGTAGCGGCCTTCAGTTCTTC. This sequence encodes CASSATTGGFGSGLQFF.

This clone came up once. The CDR3 here is CAWSARDTGGSQPQHF. The CDR3 region has the DNA TGTGCCTGGAGCGCCCGGGACACGGGGGGATCGCAGCCCCAGCATTTT. This chain uses TRBV30 with TRBJ1-5; D might be TRBD1 (6 bases). Trimming stripped 3 bases from V and 7 bases from J, with 22 bases between. The CDR3 length is 16 residues. Germline CDR1 reads GTSNPN; CDR2 reads SVGIG (reference sequence).

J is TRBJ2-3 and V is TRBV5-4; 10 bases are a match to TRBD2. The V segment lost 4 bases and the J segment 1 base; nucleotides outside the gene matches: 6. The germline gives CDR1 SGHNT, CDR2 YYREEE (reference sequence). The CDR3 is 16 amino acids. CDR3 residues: CASSKKREGRTDTQYF. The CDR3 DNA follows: TGTGCCAGCAGCAAGAAGCGGGAGGGGCGCACAGATACGCAGTATTTT.

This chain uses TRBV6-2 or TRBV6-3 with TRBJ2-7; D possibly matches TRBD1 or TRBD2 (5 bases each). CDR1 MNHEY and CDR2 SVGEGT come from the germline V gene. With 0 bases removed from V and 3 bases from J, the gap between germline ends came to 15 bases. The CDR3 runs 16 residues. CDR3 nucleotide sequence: TGTGCCAGCAGTTACTCCTCGGGGTTACAGGACTACGAGCAGTACTTC. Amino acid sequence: CASSYSSGLQDYEQYF.

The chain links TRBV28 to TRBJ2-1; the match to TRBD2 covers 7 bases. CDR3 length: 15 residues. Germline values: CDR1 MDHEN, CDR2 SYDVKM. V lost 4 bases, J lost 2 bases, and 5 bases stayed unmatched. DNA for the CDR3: TGTGCCAGCAGTTCCCCGGGACTACCCTACAATGAGCAGTTCTTC. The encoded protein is CASSSPGLPYNEQFF.

The CDR3 DNA sequence: TGCAGCGTTAAAAACCCCCCGGGACAGGGGGCGTTCGGGGAGCTGTTTTTT. Its protein is CSVKNPPGQGAFGELFF. This chain connects TRBV29-1 to TRBJ2-2, with 12 positions matching TRBD1. The germline gives CDR1 SQVTM, CDR2 ANQGSEA. The CDR3 has 17 amino acids. The junction had 14 bases not matched to a gene; V was cut back by 5 bases and J by 7 bases.

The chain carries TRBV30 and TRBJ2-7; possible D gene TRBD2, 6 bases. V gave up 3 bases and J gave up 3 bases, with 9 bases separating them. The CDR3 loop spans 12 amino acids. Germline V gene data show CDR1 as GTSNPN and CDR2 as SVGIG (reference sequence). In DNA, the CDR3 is TGTGCCTGGAGCGGGAGCTTCTACGAGCAGTACTTC. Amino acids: CAWSGSFYEQYF.

CDR3 DNA sequence: TGCGCCAGCAGCAGGACAGCGAAGAGCTCCTACGAGCAGTACTTC. As protein: CASSRTAKSSYEQYF. The gene calls are TRBV4-3 and TRBJ2-7, with D maybe TRBD1 (6 bases). This CDR3 has 15 amino acids. The V and J ends lost 5 bases and 0 bases respectively, with 14 bases between them. In germline, CDR1 is LGHNA, CDR2 YSLEER.

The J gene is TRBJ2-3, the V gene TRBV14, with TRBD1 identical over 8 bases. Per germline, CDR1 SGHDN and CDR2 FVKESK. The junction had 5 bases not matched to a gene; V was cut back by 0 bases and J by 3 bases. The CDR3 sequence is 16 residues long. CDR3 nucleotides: TGTGCCAGCAGCCAAGATCGGACAGGGAGAACAGATACGCAGTATTTT. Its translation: CASSQDRTGRTDTQYF.

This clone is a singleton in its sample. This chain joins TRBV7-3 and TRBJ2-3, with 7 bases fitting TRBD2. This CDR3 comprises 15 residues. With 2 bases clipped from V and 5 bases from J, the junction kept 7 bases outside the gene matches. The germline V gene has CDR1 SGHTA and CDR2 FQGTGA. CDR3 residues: CASSLGLDGLDTQYF. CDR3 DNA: TGTGCCAGCAGCTTAGGACTAGATGGTTTAGATACGCAGTATTTT.

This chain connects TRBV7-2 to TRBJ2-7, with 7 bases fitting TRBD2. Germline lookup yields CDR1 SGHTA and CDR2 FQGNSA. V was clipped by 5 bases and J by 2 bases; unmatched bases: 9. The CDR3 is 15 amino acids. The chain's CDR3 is CASSTQGGHAYEQYF. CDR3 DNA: TGTGCCAGCAGCACCCAGGGAGGGCATGCCTACGAGCAGTACTTC.

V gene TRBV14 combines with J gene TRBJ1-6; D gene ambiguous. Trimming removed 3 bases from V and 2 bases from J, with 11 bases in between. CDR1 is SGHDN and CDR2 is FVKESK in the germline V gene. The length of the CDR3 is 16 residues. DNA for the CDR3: TGTGCCAGCAGCCATTCCCCATCGCCCTATAATTCACCCCTCCACTTT. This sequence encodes CASSHSPSPYNSPLHF.

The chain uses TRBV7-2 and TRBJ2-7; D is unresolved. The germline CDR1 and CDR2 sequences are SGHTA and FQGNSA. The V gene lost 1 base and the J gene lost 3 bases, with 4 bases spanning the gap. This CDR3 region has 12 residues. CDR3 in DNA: TGTGCCAGCAGCTTAGGCAGCTACGAGCAGTACTTC. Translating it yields CASSLGSYEQYF. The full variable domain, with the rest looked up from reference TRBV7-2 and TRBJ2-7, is GAGVSQSPSNKVTEKGKDVELRCDPISGHTALYWYRQSLGQGLEFLIYFQGNSAPDKSGLPSDRFSAERTGGSVSTLTIQRTQQEDSAVYLCASSLGSYEQYFGPGTRLTVT.